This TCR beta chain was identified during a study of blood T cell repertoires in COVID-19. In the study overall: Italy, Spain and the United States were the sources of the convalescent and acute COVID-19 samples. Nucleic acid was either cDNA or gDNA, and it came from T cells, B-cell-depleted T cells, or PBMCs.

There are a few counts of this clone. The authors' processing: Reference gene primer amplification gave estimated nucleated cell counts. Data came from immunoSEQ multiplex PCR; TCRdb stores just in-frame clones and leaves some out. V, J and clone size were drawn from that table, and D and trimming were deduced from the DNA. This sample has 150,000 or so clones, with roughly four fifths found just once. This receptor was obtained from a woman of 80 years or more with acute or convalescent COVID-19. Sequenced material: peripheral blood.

The DNA of the CDR3 is TGTGCCAGCAGCCCCACTAGCGGGAGCTACAATGAGCAGTTCTTC. Amino acid sequence: CASSPTSGSYNEQFF. The J gene is TRBJ2-1, the V gene TRBV6-5; 11 bases line up with TRBD2. The V gene's germline CDR1 is MNHEY and CDR2 SVGAGI. With 6 bases clipped from V and 3 bases from J, the junction kept 4 bases outside the gene matches. CDR3 size: 15 residues.